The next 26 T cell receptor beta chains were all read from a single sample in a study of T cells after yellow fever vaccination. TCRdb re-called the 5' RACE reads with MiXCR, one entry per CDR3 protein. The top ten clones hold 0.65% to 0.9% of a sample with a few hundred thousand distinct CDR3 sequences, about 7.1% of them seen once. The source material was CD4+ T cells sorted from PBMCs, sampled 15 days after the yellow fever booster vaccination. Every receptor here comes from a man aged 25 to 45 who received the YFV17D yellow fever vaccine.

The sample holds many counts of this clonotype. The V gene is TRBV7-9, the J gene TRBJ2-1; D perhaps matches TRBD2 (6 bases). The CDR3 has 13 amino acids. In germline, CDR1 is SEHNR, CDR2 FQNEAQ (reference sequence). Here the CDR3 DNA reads TGTGCTGGGGTCGCGGGAAGTTACAATGAGCAGTTCTTC. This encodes CAGVAGSYNEQFF.

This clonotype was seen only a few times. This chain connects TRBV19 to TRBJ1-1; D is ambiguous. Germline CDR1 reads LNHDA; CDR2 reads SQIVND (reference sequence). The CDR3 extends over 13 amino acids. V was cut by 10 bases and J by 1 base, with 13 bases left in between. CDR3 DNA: TGTGCCACCCAAGGTTGGAAGAACACTGAAGCTTTCTTT. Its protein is CATQGWKNTEAFF.

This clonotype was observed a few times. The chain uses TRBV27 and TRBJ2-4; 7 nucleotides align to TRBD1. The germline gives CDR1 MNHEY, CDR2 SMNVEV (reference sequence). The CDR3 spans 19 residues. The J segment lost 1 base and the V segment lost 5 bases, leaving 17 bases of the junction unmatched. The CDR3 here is CASSKFATGVANAKNIQYF. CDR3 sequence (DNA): TGTGCCAGCAGTAAGTTCGCAACAGGGGTGGCCAACGCCAAAAACATTCAGTACTTC.

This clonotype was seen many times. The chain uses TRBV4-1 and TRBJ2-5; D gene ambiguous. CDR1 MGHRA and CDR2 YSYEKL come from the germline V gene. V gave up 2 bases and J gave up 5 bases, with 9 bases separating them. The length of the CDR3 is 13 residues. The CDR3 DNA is TGCGCCAGCAGCCAACCAGAAGCCGAGACCCAGTACTTC. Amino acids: CASSQPEAETQYF.

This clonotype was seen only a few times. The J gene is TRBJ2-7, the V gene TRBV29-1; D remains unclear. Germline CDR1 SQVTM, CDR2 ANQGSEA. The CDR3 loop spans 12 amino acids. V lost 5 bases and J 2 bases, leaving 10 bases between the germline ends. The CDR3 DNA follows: TGCAGCGTTTTAGACGGCACCTACGAGCAGTACTTC. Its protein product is CSVLDGTYEQYF.

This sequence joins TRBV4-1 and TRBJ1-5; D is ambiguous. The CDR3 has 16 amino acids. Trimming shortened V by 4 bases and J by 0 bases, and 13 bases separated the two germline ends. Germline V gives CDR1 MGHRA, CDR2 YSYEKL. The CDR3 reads CASSLLPRYSNQPQHF. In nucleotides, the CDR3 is TGCGCCAGCAGCCTCCTGCCCAGGTATAGCAATCAGCCCCAGCATTTT.

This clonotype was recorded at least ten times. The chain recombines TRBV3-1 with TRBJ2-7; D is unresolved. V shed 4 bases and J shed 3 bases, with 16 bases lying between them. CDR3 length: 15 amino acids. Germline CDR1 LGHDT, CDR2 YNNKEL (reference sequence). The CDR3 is CASSRTQDTYYEQYF. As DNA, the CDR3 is TGTGCCAGCAGCCGAACGCAGGATACCTACTACGAGCAGTACTTC.

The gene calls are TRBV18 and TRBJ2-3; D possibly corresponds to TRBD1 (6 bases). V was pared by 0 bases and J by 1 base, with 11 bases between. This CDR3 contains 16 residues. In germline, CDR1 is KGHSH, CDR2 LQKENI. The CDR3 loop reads CASSPPDRIGTDTQYF. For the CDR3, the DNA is TGTGCCAGCTCACCACCCGACAGGATAGGCACAGATACGCAGTATTTT.

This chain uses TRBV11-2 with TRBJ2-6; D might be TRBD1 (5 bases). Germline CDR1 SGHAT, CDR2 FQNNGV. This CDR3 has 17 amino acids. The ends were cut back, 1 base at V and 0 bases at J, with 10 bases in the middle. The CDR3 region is CASSLGYQGSGANVLTF. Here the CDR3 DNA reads TGTGCCAGCAGCTTAGGATACCAGGGCTCTGGGGCCAACGTCCTGACTTTC.

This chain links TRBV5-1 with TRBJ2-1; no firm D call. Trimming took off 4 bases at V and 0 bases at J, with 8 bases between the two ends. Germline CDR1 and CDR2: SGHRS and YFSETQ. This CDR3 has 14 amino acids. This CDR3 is CASSPMRSYNEQFF. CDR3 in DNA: TGCGCCAGCAGCCCCATGCGCTCCTACAATGAGCAGTTCTTC.

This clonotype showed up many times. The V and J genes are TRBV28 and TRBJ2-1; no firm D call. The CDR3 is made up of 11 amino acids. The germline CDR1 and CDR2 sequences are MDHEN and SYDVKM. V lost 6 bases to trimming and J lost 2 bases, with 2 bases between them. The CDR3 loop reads CASRTYNEQFF. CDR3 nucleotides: TGTGCCAGCAGGACCTACAATGAGCAGTTCTTC.

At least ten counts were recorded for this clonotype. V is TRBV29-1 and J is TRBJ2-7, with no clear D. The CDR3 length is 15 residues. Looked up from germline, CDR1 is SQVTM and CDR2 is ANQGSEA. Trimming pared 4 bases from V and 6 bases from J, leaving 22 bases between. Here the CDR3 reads CSVVSQGWLVSEQYF. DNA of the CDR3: TGCAGCGTTGTGAGTCAAGGGTGGTTAGTCTCCGAGCAGTACTTC.

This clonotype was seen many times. For the CDR3, the DNA is TGCGCCAGCAGCCCGGTGGGGGGGGACAATGAGCAGTTCTTC. This encodes CASSPVGGDNEQFF. The gene calls are TRBV5-1 and TRBJ2-1, with 7 bases matching TRBD2. Germline CDR1 reads SGHRS; CDR2 reads YFSETQ. J was trimmed by 5 bases and V by 4 bases; bases with no gene match: 6. The CDR3 consists of 14 residues. The variable domain in full, completed from reference TRBV5-1 and TRBJ2-1, reads KAGVTQTPRYLIKTRGQQVTLSCSPISGHRSVSWYQQTPGQGLQFLFEYFSETQRNKGNFPGRFSGRQFSNSRSEMNVSTLELGDSALYLCASSPVGGDNEQFFGPGTRLTVL.

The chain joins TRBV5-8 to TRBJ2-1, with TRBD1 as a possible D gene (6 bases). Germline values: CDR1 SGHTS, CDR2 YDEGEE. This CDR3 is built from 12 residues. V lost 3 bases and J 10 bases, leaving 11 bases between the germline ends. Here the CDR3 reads CASSWGLGEQFF. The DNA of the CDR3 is TGTGCCAGCAGCTGGGGGCTGGGGGAGCAGTTCTTC.

CDR3 sequence reads: CASSTGTLKYTQYF. The DNA of the CDR3 is TGTGCCAGCAGCACCGGGACTCTGAAGTATACGCAGTATTTT. The V gene is TRBV7-2, the J gene TRBJ2-3; TRBD2 is a possible D gene (6 bases). The CDR3 is 14 residues long. V was cut by 5 bases and J by 7 bases, with 16 bases left in between. Looked up from germline, CDR1 is SGHTA and CDR2 is FQGNSA.

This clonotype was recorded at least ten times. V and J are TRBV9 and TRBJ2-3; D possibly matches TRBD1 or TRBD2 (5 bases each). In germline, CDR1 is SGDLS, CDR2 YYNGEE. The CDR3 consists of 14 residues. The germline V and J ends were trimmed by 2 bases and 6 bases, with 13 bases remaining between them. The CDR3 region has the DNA TGTGCCAGCAGCGTGACAATGGGGGAGGATACGCAGTATTTT. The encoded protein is CASSVTMGEDTQYF.

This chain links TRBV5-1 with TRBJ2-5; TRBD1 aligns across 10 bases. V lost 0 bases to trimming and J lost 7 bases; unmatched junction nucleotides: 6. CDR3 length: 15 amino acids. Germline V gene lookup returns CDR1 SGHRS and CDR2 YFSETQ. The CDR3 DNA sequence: TGCGCCAGCAGCTTGGTGGGACAGGGGCTCGGGACCCAGTACTTC. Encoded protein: CASSLVGQGLGTQYF.

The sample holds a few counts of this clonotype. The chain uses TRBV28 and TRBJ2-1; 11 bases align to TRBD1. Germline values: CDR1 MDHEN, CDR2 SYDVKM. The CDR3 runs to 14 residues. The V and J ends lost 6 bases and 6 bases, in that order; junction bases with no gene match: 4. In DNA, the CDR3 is TGTGCCAGCAGGGGACAGGGGGGAGGCAATGAGCAGTTCTTC. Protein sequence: CASRGQGGGNEQFF.

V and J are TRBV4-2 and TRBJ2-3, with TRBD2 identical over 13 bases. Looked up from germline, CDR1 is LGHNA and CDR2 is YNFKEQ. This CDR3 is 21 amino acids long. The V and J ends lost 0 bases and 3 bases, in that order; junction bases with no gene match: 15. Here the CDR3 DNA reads TGTGCCAGCAGCCAAGATGGGGCGACTAGCGGGAGGATAGGTAGTACAGATACGCAGTATTTT. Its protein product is CASSQDGATSGRIGSTDTQYF.

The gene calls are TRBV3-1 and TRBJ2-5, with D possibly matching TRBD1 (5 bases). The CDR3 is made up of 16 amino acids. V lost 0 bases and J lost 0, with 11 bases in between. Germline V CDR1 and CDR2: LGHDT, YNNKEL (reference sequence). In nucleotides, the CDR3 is TGTGCCAGCAGCCAAGATTCGACAGCGTACCAAGAGACCCAGTACTTC. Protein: CASSQDSTAYQETQYF.

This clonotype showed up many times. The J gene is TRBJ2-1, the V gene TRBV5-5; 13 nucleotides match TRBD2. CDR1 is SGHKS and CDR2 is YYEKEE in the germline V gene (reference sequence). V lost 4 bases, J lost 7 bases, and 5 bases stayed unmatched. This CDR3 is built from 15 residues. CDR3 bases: TGTGCCAGCAGCGCCGGACTAGCGGGAGTAAATGAGCAGTTCTTC. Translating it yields CASSAGLAGVNEQFF.

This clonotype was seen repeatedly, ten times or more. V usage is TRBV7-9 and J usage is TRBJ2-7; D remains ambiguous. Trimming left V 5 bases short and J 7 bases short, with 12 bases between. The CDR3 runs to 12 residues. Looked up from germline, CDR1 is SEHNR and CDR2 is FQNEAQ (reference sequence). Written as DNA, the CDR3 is TGTGCCAGCAGCCTGACGGGTGTTGAGCAGTACTTC. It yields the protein CASSLTGVEQYF.

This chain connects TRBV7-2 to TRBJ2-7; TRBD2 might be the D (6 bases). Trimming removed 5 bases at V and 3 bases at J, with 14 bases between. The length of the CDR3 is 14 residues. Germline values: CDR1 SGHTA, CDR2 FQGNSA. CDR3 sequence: CASSKTGTYYEQYF. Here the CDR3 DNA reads TGTGCCAGCAGCAAAACCGGGACTTACTACGAGCAGTACTTC.

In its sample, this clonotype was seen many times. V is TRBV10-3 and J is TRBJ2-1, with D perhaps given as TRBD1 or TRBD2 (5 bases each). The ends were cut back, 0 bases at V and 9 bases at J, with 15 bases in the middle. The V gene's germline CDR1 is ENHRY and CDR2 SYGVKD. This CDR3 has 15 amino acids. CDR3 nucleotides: TGTGCCATCAGTGAGTCGGGACCCCTCGGAACTGAGCAGTTCTTC. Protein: CAISESGPLGTEQFF.

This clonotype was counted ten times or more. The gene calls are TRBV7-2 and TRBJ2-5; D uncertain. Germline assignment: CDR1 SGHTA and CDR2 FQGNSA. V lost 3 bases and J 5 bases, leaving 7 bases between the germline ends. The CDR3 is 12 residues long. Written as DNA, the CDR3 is TGTGCCAGCAGCTTGGCGCGGGAGACCCAGTACTTC. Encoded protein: CASSLARETQYF.

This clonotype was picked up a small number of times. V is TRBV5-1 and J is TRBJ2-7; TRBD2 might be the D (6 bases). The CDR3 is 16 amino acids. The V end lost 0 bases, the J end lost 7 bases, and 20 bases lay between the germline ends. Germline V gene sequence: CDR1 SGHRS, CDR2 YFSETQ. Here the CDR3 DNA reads TGCGCCAGCAGCTTGGTGTTAGGGACTCTAAAACCAGAGCAGTACTTC. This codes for CASSLVLGTLKPEQYF.